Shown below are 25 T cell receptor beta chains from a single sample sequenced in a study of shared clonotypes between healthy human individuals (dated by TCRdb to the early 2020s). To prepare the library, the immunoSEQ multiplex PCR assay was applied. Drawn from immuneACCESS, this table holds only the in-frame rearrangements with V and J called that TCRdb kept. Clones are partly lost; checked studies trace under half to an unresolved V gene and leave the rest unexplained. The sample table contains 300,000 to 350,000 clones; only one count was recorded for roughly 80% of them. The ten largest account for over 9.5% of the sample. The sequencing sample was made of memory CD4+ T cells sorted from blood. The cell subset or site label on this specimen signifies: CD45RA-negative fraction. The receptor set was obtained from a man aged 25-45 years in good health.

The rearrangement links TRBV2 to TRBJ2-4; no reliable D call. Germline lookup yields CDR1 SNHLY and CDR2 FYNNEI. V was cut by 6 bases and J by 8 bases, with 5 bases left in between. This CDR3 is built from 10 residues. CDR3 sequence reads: CASRVDIQYF. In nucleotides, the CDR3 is TGTGCCAGCAGGGTGGACATTCAGTACTTC.

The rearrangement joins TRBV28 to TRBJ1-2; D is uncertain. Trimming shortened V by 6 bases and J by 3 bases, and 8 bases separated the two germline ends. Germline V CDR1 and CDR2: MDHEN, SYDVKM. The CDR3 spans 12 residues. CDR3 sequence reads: CASSRLDYGYTF. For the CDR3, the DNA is TGTGCCAGCAGCCGCCTGGACTATGGCTACACCTTC.

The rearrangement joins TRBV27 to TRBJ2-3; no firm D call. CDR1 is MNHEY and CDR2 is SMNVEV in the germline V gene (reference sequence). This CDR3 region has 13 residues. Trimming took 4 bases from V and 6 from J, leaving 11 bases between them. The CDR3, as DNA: TGTGCCAGCAGTTCCCCCGCCCCCGATACGCAGTATTTT. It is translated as CASSSPAPDTQYF.

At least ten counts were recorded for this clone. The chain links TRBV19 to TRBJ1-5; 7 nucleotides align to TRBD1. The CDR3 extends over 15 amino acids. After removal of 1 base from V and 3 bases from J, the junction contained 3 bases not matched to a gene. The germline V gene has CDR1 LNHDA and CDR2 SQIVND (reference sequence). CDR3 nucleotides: TGTGCCAGTAGTATAGTTGGACAGGCCAATCAGCCCCAGCATTTT. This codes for CASSIVGQANQPQHF. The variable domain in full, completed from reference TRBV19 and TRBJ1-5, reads DGGITQSPKYLFRKEGQNVTLSCEQNLNHDAMYWYRQDPGQGLRLIYYSQIVNDFQKGDIAEGYSVSREKKESFPLTVTSAQKNPTAFYLCASSIVGQANQPQHFGDGTRLSIL.

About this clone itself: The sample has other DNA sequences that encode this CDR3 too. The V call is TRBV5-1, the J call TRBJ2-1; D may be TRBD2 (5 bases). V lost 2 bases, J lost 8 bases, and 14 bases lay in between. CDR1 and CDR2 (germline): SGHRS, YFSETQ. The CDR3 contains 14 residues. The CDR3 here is CASSFGLASDEQFF. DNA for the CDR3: TGCGCCAGCAGCTTTGGGCTAGCTTCCGATGAGCAGTTCTTC.

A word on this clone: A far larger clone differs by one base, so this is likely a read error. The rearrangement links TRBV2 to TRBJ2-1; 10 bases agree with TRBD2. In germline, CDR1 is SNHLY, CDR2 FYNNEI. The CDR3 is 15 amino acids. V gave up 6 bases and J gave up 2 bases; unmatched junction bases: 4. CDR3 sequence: CASSRSGGAYNEQFF. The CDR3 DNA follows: TGTGCCAGCAGCCGGAGCGGGGGGGCCTACAATGAGCAGTTCTTC.

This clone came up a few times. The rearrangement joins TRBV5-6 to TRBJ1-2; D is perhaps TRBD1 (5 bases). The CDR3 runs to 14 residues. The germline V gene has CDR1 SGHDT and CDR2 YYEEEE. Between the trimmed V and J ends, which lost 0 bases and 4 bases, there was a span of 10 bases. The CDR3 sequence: CASSLDRRSYGYTF. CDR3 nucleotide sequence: TGTGCCAGCAGCTTGGACAGGCGCTCCTATGGCTACACCTTC.

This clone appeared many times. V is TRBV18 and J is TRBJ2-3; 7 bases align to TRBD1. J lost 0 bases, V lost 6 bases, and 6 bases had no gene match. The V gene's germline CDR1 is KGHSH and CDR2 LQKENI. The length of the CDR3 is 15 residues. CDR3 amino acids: CASSNRGPSTDTQYF. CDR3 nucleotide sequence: TGTGCCAGCTCGAACAGGGGCCCTAGCACAGATACGCAGTATTTT.

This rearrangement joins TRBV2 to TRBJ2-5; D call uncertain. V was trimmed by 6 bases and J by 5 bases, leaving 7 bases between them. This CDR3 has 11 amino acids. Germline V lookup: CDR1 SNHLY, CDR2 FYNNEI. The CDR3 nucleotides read TGTGCCAGCAGGAGTTCGGAGACCCAGTACTTC. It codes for CASRSSETQYF.

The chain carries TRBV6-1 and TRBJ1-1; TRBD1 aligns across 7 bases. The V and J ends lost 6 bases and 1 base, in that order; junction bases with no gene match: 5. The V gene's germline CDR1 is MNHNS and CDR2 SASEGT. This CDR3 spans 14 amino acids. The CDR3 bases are TGTGCCAGCAGAAAGACAGGGTCGAACACTGAAGCTTTCTTT. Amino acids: CASRKTGSNTEAFF.

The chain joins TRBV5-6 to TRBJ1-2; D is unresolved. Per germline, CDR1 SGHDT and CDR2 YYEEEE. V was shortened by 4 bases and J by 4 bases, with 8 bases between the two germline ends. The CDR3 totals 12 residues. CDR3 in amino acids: CASSTDTYGYTF. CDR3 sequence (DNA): TGTGCCAGCAGCACCGACACCTATGGCTACACCTTC.

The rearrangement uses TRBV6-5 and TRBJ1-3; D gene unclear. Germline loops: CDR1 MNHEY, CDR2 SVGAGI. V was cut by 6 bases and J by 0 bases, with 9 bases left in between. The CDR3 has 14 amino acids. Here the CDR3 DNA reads TGTGCCAGCAGCGGACTGAACTCTGGAAACACCATATATTTT. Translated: CASSGLNSGNTIYF.

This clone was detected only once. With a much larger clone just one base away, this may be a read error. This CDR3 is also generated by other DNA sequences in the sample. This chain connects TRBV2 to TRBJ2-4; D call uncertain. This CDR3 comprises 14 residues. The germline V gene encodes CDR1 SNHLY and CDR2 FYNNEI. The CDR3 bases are TGTGCTAGCAGTGTGGACCAAGCCAAAAACATTCAGTACTTC. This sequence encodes CASSVDQAKNIQYF.

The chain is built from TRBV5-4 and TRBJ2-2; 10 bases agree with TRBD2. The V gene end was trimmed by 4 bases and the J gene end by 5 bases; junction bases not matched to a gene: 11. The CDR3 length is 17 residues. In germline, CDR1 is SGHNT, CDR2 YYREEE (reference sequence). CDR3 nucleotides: TGTGCCAGCAGCGCCGGGGCTAGCGGGAGTTGGACCGGGGAGCTGTTTTTT. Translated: CASSAGASGSWTGELFF.

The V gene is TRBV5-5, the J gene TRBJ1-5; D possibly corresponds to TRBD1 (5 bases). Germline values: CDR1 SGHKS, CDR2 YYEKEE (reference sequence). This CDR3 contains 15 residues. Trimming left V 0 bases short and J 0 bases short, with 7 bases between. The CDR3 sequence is CASSLADSSNQPQHF. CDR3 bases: TGTGCCAGCAGCTTGGCAGACAGTAGCAATCAGCCCCAGCATTTT.

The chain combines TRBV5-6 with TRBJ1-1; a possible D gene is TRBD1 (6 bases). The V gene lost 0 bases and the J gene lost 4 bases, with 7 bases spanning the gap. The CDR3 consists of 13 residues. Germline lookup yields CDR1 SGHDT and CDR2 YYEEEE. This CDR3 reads CASSLAGATEAFF. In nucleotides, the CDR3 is TGTGCCAGCAGCTTGGCAGGGGCCACTGAAGCTTTCTTT.

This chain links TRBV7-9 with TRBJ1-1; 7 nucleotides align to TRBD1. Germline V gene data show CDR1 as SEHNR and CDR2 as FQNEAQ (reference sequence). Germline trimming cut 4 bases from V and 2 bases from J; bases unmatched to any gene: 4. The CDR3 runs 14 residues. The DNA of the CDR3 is TGTGCCAGCAGCTCAGGGGACAGAAACACTGAAGCTTTCTTT. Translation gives CASSSGDRNTEAFF.

This chain's CDR3 is CASSPRAGGNSPLHF. CDR3 bases: TGTGCCAGCAGTCCCCGGGCAGGGGGGAATTCACCCCTCCACTTT. The chain employs TRBV6-5 and TRBJ1-6; 7 nucleotides match TRBD1. Germline trimming cut 5 bases from V and 7 bases from J; bases unmatched to any gene: 8. The CDR3 contains 15 residues. Germline V gene sequence: CDR1 MNHEY, CDR2 SVGAGI.

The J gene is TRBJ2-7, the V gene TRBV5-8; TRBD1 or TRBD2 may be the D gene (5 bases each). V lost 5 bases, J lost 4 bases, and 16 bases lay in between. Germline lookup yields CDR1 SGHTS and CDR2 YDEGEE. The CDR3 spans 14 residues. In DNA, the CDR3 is TGTGCCAGCAGTCTCAGGGTGGGAGCTTACGAGCAGTACTTC. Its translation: CASSLRVGAYEQYF.

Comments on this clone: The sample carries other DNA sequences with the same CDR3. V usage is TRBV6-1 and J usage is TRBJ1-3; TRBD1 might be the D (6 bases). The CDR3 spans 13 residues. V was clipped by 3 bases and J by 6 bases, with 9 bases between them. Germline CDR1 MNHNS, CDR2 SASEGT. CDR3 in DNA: TGTGCCAGCAGTGAGGTGGGGGCAAACACCATATATTTT. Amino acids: CASSEVGANTIYF.

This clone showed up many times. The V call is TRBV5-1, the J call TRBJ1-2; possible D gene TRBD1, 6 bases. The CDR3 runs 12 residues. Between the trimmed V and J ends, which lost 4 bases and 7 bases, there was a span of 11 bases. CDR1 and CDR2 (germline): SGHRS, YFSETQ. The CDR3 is CASSPQGAGYTF. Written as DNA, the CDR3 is TGCGCCAGCAGCCCACAGGGTGCTGGCTACACCTTC.

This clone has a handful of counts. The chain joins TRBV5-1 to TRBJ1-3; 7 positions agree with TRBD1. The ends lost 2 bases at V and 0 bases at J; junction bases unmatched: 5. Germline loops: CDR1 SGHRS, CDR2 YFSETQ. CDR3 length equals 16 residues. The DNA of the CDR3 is TGCGCCAGCAGCTTAACGACAGGGATCTCTGGAAACACCATATATTTT. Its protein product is CASSLTTGISGNTIYF.

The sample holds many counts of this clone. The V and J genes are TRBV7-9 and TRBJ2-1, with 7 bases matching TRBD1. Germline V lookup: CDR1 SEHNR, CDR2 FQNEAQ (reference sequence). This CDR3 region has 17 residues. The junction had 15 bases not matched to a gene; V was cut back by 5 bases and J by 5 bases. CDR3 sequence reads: CASSGPRTGPGNNEQFF. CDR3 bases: TGTGCCAGCAGCGGGCCGCGGACAGGACCGGGGAACAATGAGCAGTTCTTC.

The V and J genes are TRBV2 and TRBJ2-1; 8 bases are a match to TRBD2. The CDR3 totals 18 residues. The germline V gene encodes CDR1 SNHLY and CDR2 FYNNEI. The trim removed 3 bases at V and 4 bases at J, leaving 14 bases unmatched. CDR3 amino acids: CASSDAVPAGADYNEQFF. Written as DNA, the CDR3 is TGTGCCAGCAGTGATGCTGTGCCAGCGGGAGCGGATTACAATGAGCAGTTCTTC.

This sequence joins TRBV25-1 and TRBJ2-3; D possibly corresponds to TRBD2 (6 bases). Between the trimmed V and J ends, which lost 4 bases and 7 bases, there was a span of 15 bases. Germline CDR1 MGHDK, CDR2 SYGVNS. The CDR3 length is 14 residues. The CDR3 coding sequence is TGTGCCAGCAGTGTTTTCAGGGAGGAGAATACGCAGTATTTT. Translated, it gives CASSVFREENTQYF.